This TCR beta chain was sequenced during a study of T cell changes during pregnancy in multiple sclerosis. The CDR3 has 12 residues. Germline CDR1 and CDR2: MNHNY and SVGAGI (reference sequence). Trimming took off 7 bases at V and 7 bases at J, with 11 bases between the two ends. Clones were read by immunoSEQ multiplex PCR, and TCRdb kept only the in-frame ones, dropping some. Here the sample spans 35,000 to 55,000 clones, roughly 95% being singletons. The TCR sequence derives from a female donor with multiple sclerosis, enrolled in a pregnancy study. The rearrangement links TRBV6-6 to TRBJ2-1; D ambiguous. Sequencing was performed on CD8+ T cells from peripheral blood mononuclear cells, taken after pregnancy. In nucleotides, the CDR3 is TGTGCCAGCAAGACTCCTGTTAATGAGCAGTTCTTC. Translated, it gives CASKTPVNEQFF.